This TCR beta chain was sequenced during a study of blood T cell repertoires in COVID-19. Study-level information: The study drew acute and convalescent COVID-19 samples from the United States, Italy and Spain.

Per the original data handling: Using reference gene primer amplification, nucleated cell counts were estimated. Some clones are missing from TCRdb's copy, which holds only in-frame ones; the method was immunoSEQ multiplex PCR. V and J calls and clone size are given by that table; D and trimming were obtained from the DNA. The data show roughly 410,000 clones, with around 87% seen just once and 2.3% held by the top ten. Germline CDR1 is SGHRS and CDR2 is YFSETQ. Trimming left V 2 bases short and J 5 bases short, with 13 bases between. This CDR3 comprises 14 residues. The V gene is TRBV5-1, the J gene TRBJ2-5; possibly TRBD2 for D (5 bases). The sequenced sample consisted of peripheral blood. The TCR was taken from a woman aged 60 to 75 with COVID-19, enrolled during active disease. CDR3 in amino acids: CASSFLAQQETQYF. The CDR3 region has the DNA TGCGCCAGCAGCTTCCTAGCCCAGCAGGAGACCCAGTACTTC.